Listed here are 27 T cell receptor beta chains from one sample, sequenced in a study of blood T cell repertoires in COVID-19. Libraries were prepared by immunoSEQ multiplex PCR; TCRdb keeps only in-frame clonotypes and omits some of them. The sample contains approximately 30,000 clones, around 91% of which appear only once. The source material was peripheral blood. The receptors originated from a man in his sixties or seventies with active or convalescent COVID-19.

A note on this clone: A read error may account for a junction end that differs from germline. This chain joins TRBV5-3 and TRBJ2-5; TRBD1 agrees at 9 bases. TRBV5-3 is treated as an ORF (open reading frame) with a function not yet certain. This CDR3 region has 18 residues. CDR3: CARSLERKGTGSQQTQYF. The CDR3 DNA follows: TGTGCCAGAAGCTTGGAGAGAAAAGGGACAGGGTCCCAACAGACCCAGTACTTC.

V is TRBV28 and J is TRBJ1-1, with 7 positions matching TRBD1. Looked up from germline, CDR1 is MDHEN and CDR2 is SYDVKM. The CDR3 spans 12 residues. With V trimmed by 6 bases and J by 5 bases, 3 bases remained unmatched. DNA of the CDR3: TGTGCCAGCAGATACAGGGGAACTGAAGCTTTCTTT. Its protein is CASRYRGTEAFF.

This chain uses TRBV5-4 with TRBJ2-4; D is unresolved. There are 15 residues in the CDR3. V lost 5 bases and J 3 bases, leaving 15 bases between the germline ends. Germline assignment: CDR1 SGHNT and CDR2 YYREEE (reference sequence). CDR3 sequence: CASRPNHLHKNIQYF. CDR3 DNA: TGTGCCAGCAGGCCAAACCACTTGCACAAAAACATTCAGTACTTC.

The V gene is TRBV18, the J gene TRBJ2-3; possible D gene TRBD2, 5 bases. Germline CDR1 KGHSH, CDR2 LQKENI. The CDR3 runs to 14 residues. Trimming stripped 2 bases from V and 2 bases from J, with 8 bases between. Here the CDR3 reads CASSPLDSTDTQYF. The CDR3 nucleotides read TGTGCCAGCTCACCATTGGACTCCACAGATACGCAGTATTTT.

The chain joins TRBV11-2 to TRBJ1-2; D might be TRBD1 (5 bases). Germline CDR1 is SGHAT and CDR2 is FQNNGV. V was pared by 1 base and J by 2 bases, with 14 bases between. There are 16 residues in the CDR3. The CDR3 nucleotides read TGTGCCAGCAGCTTAGTTTCAGGGCTTACGAACTATGGCTACACCTTC. As protein: CASSLVSGLTNYGYTF.

The chain has TRBV29-1 and TRBJ1-2; 10 bases align to TRBD1. Losses at the gene ends were 7 bases for V and 8 bases for J; bases not matched to a gene: 10. Germline CDR1 reads SQVTM; CDR2 reads ANQGSEA. There are 13 residues in the CDR3. The CDR3, as DNA: TGCAGCGCCGGCTCGGGACAGGGGAGCGGCTACACCTTC. Its translation is CSAGSGQGSGYTF.

The V and J genes are TRBV27 and TRBJ1-4; tentatively, D is TRBD1 (5 bases). CDR3 length: 17 residues. V lost 1 base, J lost 5 bases, and 17 bases lay in between. Germline CDR1 is MNHEY and CDR2 is SMNVEV (reference sequence). This CDR3 is CASSLWGVGRNNEKLFF. CDR3 DNA: TGTGCCAGCAGTTTATGGGGTGTGGGGCGGAACAATGAAAAACTGTTTTTT.

The chain combines TRBV10-1 with TRBJ1-1, with D uncertain. Germline V gene data show CDR1 as WNHNN and CDR2 as SYGVQD (reference sequence). V lost 0 bases and J 4 bases, leaving 9 bases between the germline ends. The CDR3 has 14 residues. Written as DNA, the CDR3 is TGCGCCAGCAGTGAGTCGAGGGTAGCCACTGAAGCTTTCTTT. This gives the protein CASSESRVATEAFF.

The chain joins TRBV10-3 to TRBJ1-4; 7 nucleotides match TRBD1. J was trimmed by 6 bases and V by 7 bases; bases with no gene match: 8. Germline-derived CDR1 and CDR2 are ENHRY and SYGVKD. The CDR3 is 14 residues long. CDR3 sequence (DNA): TGTGCCATCAATAACAGGGGAAGGGATGAAAAACTGTTTTTT. Amino acids: CAINNRGRDEKLFF.

This rearrangement joins TRBV19 to TRBJ1-2, with 7 bases fitting TRBD1. V shed 5 bases, J shed 4 bases, and the junction held 4 bases outside the gene matches. This CDR3 is 13 amino acids long. Germline V lookup: CDR1 LNHDA, CDR2 SQIVND (reference sequence). CDR3 bases: TGTGCCAGTAGTGACAGGGTAGTCTATGGCTACACCTTC. Encoded protein: CASSDRVVYGYTF.

This clone occurred once. At the DNA level, this CDR3 is encoded by other sequences in the same sample as well. V is TRBV19 and J is TRBJ1-2; a possible D gene is TRBD1 (6 bases). The CDR3 extends over 13 amino acids. V shed 2 bases and J shed 4 bases, with 8 bases lying between them. Germline V gene sequence: CDR1 LNHDA, CDR2 SQIVND (reference sequence). This chain's CDR3 is CASSISRGYGYTF. CDR3 nucleotides: TGTGCCAGTAGTATAAGCAGGGGCTATGGCTACACCTTC.

The J gene is TRBJ2-1, the V gene TRBV5-1, with 10 nucleotides matching TRBD1. The CDR3 covers 16 residues. The germline V gene has CDR1 SGHRS and CDR2 YFSETQ. Trimming removed 0 bases from V and 8 bases from J; junction bases left unmatched: 8. The CDR3 protein is CASSLGQGARIDEQFF. The CDR3 nucleotides are TGCGCCAGCAGCTTGGGACAGGGGGCGAGAATCGATGAGCAGTTCTTC. Full variable domain (missing parts from reference TRBV5-1 and TRBJ2-1): KAGVTQTPRYLIKTRGQQVTLSCSPISGHRSVSWYQQTPGQGLQFLFEYFSETQRNKGNFPGRFSGRQFSNSRSEMNVSTLELGDSALYLCASSLGQGARIDEQFFGPGTRLTVL.

The chain couples TRBV2 to TRBJ2-2; TRBD1 is a possible D gene (6 bases). The CDR3 sequence is 16 residues long. Trimming left V 6 bases short and J 0 bases short, with 14 bases between. The V gene's germline CDR1 is SNHLY and CDR2 FYNNEI. As DNA, the CDR3 is TGTGCCAGCAGCAAAAGACAGGTTGCGAACACCGGGGAGCTGTTTTTT. It yields the protein CASSKRQVANTGELFF.

This clone came up a few times. The CDR3 DNA is TGTGCCTGGAGTGACTTTGAAGCTTTCTTT. It yields the protein CAWSDFEAFF. The V gene is TRBV30, the J gene TRBJ1-1; D ambiguous. This CDR3 has 10 amino acids. Germline CDR1 is GTSNPN and CDR2 is SVGIG (reference sequence). Trimming took 1 base from V and 7 from J, leaving 4 bases between them.

The J gene is TRBJ2-3, the V gene TRBV10-3, with TRBD2 matching 9 bases. J lost 4 bases, V lost 2 bases, and 10 bases had no gene match. Germline V gene data show CDR1 as ENHRY and CDR2 as SYGVKD. CDR3 length: 17 residues. The CDR3 region has the DNA TGTGCCATCAGTGAGCGGGGCGGGGGGGCCCTCCCAGATACGCAGTATTTT. Translation gives CAISERGGGALPDTQYF.

This clone was counted once. The V gene is TRBV19, the J gene TRBJ1-4; 9 bases map to TRBD1. CDR3 length equals 13 residues. Germline CDR1 and CDR2: LNHDA and SQIVND (reference sequence). The junction had 5 bases not matched to a gene; V was cut back by 8 bases and J by 7 bases. CDR3 sequence reads: CASQQGASEKLFF. DNA of the CDR3: TGTGCCAGTCAACAGGGGGCATCTGAAAAACTGTTTTTT.

V usage is TRBV6-4 and J usage is TRBJ1-2; D remains unclear. This CDR3 comprises 14 residues. The ends were cut back, 5 bases at V and 8 bases at J, with 18 bases in the middle. The germline CDR1 and CDR2 sequences are MRHNA and SNTAGT. CDR3 DNA sequence: TGTGCCAGCAGTTCCTCGAGTGGGCTCCGGGGCTACACCTTC. Protein sequence: CASSSSSGLRGYTF.

The rearrangement links TRBV6-1 to TRBJ1-3; no clear D. Germline loops: CDR1 MNHNS, CDR2 SASEGT. There are 14 residues in the CDR3. V lost 2 bases, J lost 0 bases, and 5 bases lay in between. The CDR3 bases are TGTGCCAGCAGTGAAATGAGCTCTGGAAACACCATATATTTT. Translated, it gives CASSEMSSGNTIYF.

In DNA, the CDR3 is TGCGCCAGCAGTGACCCGGGACAGAGCAACACCGGGGAGCTGTTTTTT. Amino acids: CASSDPGQSNTGELFF. The chain is built from TRBV10-1 and TRBJ2-2; 7 nucleotides align to TRBD1. V lost 3 bases to trimming and J lost 2 bases; unmatched junction nucleotides: 6. The CDR3 contains 16 residues. Germline CDR1 and CDR2: WNHNN and SYGVQD (reference sequence).

This clone was counted only a few times. The rearrangement joins TRBV5-1 to TRBJ1-1, with 7 bases that match TRBD1. This CDR3 spans 15 amino acids. Germline CDR1 SGHRS, CDR2 YFSETQ. The V gene end was trimmed by 4 bases and the J gene end by 1 base; junction bases not matched to a gene: 7. In DNA, the CDR3 is TGCGCCAGCAGCCTAGGGGGCAGAAAGAACACTGAAGCTTTCTTT. Residues: CASSLGGRKNTEAFF.

The chain combines TRBV5-8 with TRBJ2-4; D is unclear. Trimming shortened V by 2 bases and J by 6 bases, and 18 bases separated the two germline ends. CDR3 length: 16 amino acids. Per the germline V gene, CDR1 is SGHTS and CDR2 is YDEGEE. CDR3 in amino acids: CASSLRVPSRGNIQYF. CDR3 sequence (DNA): TGTGCCAGCAGCTTAAGAGTGCCGTCCCGTGGAAACATTCAGTACTTC.

In this sample, this clone turned up a few times. This sequence joins TRBV6-2 or TRBV6-3 and TRBJ1-1; D is perhaps TRBD1 (5 bases). V was trimmed by 2 bases and J by 4 bases, leaving 14 bases between them. Germline-derived CDR1 and CDR2 are MNHEY and SVGEGT. The CDR3 contains 15 residues. The CDR3 sequence: CASSYPTGTRTEAFF. For the CDR3, the DNA is TGTGCCAGCAGTTACCCTACAGGTACGCGCACTGAAGCTTTCTTT.

The chain recombines TRBV7-3 with TRBJ2-1, with 8 positions matching TRBD1. V lost 5 bases to trimming and J lost 4 bases; unmatched junction nucleotides: 4. CDR1 is SGHTA, CDR2 FQGTGA, per germline. The CDR3 length is 14 residues. In DNA form, the CDR3 reads TGTGCCAGCAGCCTGGGACAGGCTTACAATGAGCAGTTCTTC. The encoded protein is CASSLGQAYNEQFF.

The chain combines TRBV2 with TRBJ1-5; D gene unclear. V lost 4 bases and J lost 1, with 8 bases in between. CDR3 size: 14 residues. CDR1 SNHLY and CDR2 FYNNEI come from the germline V gene. CDR3 sequence reads: CASSAIESNQPQHF. Here the CDR3 DNA reads TGTGCCAGCAGTGCCATCGAGAGCAATCAGCCCCAGCATTTT. Using reference TRBV2 and TRBJ1-5 for the parts outside the CDR3, the full variable domain is EPEVTQTPSHQVTQMGQEVILRCVPISNHLYFYWYRQILGQKVEFLVSFYNNEISEKSEIFDDQFSVERPDGSNFTLKIRSTKLEDSAMYFCASSAIESNQPQHFGDGTRLSIL.

The rearrangement joins TRBV7-3 to TRBJ2-3; 10 bases line up with TRBD2. The CDR3 is 14 residues long. The V gene end was trimmed by 5 bases and the J gene end by 4 bases; junction bases not matched to a gene: 3. CDR1 and CDR2 from the germline V gene are SGHTA and FQGTGA. CDR3 residues: CASSTGTSADTQYF. DNA of the CDR3: TGTGCCAGCAGCACCGGGACTAGCGCAGATACGCAGTATTTT. The variable domain in full, completed from reference TRBV7-3 and TRBJ2-3, reads GAGVSQTPSNKVTEKGKYVELRCDPISGHTALYWYRQSLGQGPEFLIYFQGTGAADDSGLPNDRFFAVRPEGSVSTLKIQRTERGDSAVYLCASSTGTSADTQYFGPGTRLTVL.

This chain uses TRBV5-1 with TRBJ2-5; 12 positions agree with TRBD2. This CDR3 region has 15 residues. Germline loops: CDR1 SGHRS, CDR2 YFSETQ. V lost 0 bases, J lost 3 bases, and 0 bases stayed unmatched. The CDR3, as DNA: TGCGCCAGCAGCTTGGGGACTAGCGGGGAAGAGACCCAGTACTTC. This codes for CASSLGTSGEETQYF. The full variable domain, in which reference TRBV5-1 and TRBJ2-5 provide the parts outside the CDR3, is KAGVTQTPRYLIKTRGQQVTLSCSPISGHRSVSWYQQTPGQGLQFLFEYFSETQRNKGNFPGRFSGRQFSNSRSEMNVSTLELGDSALYLCASSLGTSGEETQYFGPGTRLLVL.

This clone was detected only once. J is TRBJ2-1 and V is TRBV6-1; TRBD2 is a possible D gene (6 bases). CDR1 is MNHNS and CDR2 is SASEGT in the germline V gene. V was clipped by 2 bases and J by 10 bases, with 9 bases between them. The CDR3 has 12 residues. CDR3 bases: TGTGCCAGCAGTGAAAGTGGGAGGGAGCAGTTCTTC. Its translation is CASSESGREQFF.